One sample yielded the 13 T cell receptor beta chains listed below, sequenced in a study of T cell repertoires in cytomegalovirus infection. One entry per CDR3 protein results from TCRdb running MiXCR on the reads. The repertoire holds 110,000 to 150,000 distinct CDR3 sequences, with around 32% as singletons. For these TCRs, the target antigens are not known. The specimen comprised CD8+ T cells from cultured PBMCs, sampled from culture after CMV antigen stimulation. Receptor source: a human donor in good health (CMV status not recorded). Some clones in this sample may be carry-over from other donors' samples.

This clonotype was seen only a few times. J is TRBJ1-1 and V is TRBV13; D is undetermined. V lost 0 bases, J lost 1 base, and 6 bases lay in between. The length of the CDR3 is 14 residues. Germline V gives CDR1 PRHDT, CDR2 FYEKMQ (reference sequence). The CDR3 DNA reads as TGTGCCAGCAGCTTAGGACAGCCGAACACTGAAGCTTTCTTT. This sequence encodes CASSLGQPNTEAFF.

The gene calls are TRBV12-3 or TRBV12-4 and TRBJ2-5, with 13 nucleotides matching TRBD2. Losses at the gene ends were 6 bases for V and 3 bases for J; bases not matched to a gene: 4. The CDR3 sequence is 15 residues long. The CDR3 DNA reads as TGTGCCAGCAGGGCGACTAGCGGGGGGAAAGAGACCCAGTACTTC. Its translation: CASRATSGGKETQYF.

The CDR3 sequence is CASSPWEGNQPQHF. The CDR3, as DNA: TGTGCCAGCAGCCCCTGGGAGGGCAATCAGCCCCAGCATTTT. The J gene is TRBJ1-5, the V gene TRBV6-5; unclear D gene. CDR1 and CDR2 (germline): MNHEY, SVGAGI. This CDR3 is built from 14 residues. Between the trimmed V and J ends, which lost 6 bases and 2 bases, there was a span of 11 bases.

This CDR3 is CASRPGGSLKGGYTF. CDR3 DNA sequence: TGTGCCAGCAGACCCGGAGGCAGCCTCAAGGGGGGCTACACCTTC. The chain links TRBV27 to TRBJ1-2, with a tentative D call TRBD1 (5 bases). Trimming pared 6 bases from V and 8 bases from J, leaving 22 bases between. The CDR3 has 15 residues. The germline CDR1 and CDR2 sequences are MNHEY and SMNVEV (reference sequence).

This clonotype appeared a few times. The gene calls are TRBV4-1 and TRBJ2-1; D may be TRBD1 (5 bases). The CDR3 length is 16 residues. Germline lookup yields CDR1 MGHRA and CDR2 YSYEKL. V was trimmed by 1 base and J by 2 bases, leaving 12 bases between them. This CDR3 reads CASSQVPGMAYNEQFF. The CDR3 region has the DNA TGCGCCAGCAGCCAAGTTCCAGGGATGGCCTACAATGAGCAGTTCTTC.

In this sample, this clonotype turned up a few times. The chain recombines TRBV5-4 with TRBJ2-2, with 10 bases fitting TRBD2. This CDR3 is built from 17 residues. V shed 4 bases, J shed 5 bases, and the junction held 11 bases outside the gene matches. Germline V CDR1 and CDR2: SGHNT, YYREEE (reference sequence). This chain's CDR3 is CASSPRDSGGITGELFF. Written as DNA, the CDR3 is TGTGCCAGCAGCCCGAGGGATAGCGGGGGGATTACCGGGGAGCTGTTTTTT.

The rearrangement joins TRBV12-5 to TRBJ1-5; D is unresolved. The CDR3 is 13 residues long. Germline values: CDR1 LGHNT, CDR2 FRNRAP. V lost 1 base and J lost 9, with 10 bases in between. CDR3 sequence: CASGLGQGWPQHF. Written as DNA, the CDR3 is TGTGCTAGTGGTTTGGGCCAAGGCTGGCCCCAGCATTTT.

This clonotype was seen only once. V usage is TRBV2 and J usage is TRBJ2-1; TRBD2 agrees at 11 bases. CDR1 is SNHLY and CDR2 is FYNNEI in the germline V gene. This CDR3 comprises 15 residues. After removal of 6 bases from V and 7 bases from J, the junction contained 8 bases not matched to a gene. Written as DNA, the CDR3 is TGTGCCAGCAGATTAGCGGGGGGGCCGGGAAATGAGCAGTTCTTC. This gives the protein CASRLAGGPGNEQFF.

This clonotype was counted between two and nine times. The chain links TRBV3-1 to TRBJ1-5; D gene ambiguous. With 2 bases removed from V and 6 bases from J, the gap between germline ends came to 17 bases. This CDR3 region has 16 residues. The germline V gene encodes CDR1 LGHDT and CDR2 YNNKEL (reference sequence). CDR3 DNA sequence: TGTGCCAGCAGCCAAACCGGGCCCAGAAGCCGTCAGCCCCAGCATTTT. Residues: CASSQTGPRSRQPQHF.

This clonotype was seen a few times. The chain uses TRBV11-2 and TRBJ2-1; 15 bases match TRBD2. Germline V gene lookup returns CDR1 SGHAT and CDR2 FQNNGV. Trimming took 4 bases from V and 8 from J; bases not matched to a gene: 3. This CDR3 spans 15 amino acids. The DNA for the CDR3 is TGTGCCAGCAGCTCGGGACTAGCGGGGGGTCATGAGCAGTTCTTC. Amino acid sequence: CASSSGLAGGHEQFF. Looking up the rest from reference TRBV11-2 and TRBJ2-1 gives the full variable domain: EAGVAQSPRYKIIEKRQSVAFWCNPISGHATLYWYQQILGQGPKLLIQFQNNGVVDDSQLPKDRFSAERLKGVDSTLKIQPAKLEDSAVYLCASSSGLAGGHEQFFGPGTRLTVL.

The chain is built from TRBV27 and TRBJ2-7; no definite D call. This CDR3 contains 12 residues. V lost 4 bases and J 6 bases, leaving 10 bases between the germline ends. CDR1 is MNHEY, CDR2 SMNVEV, per germline (reference sequence). The CDR3 coding sequence is TGTGCCAGCAGTTCCGCCCTCCTCGAGCAGTACTTC. It is translated as CASSSALLEQYF.

In this sample, this clonotype turned up many times. The chain has TRBV6-1 and TRBJ2-3, with D possibly TRBD1 on 5 matching bases. Germline values: CDR1 MNHNS, CDR2 SASEGT. This CDR3 has 18 amino acids. Trimming cost V 2 bases and J 5 bases, with 23 bases left between them. This chain's CDR3 is CASSESQRWGSSRDTQYF. The CDR3 DNA reads as TGTGCCAGCAGTGAATCACAACGGTGGGGCAGCTCTCGAGATACGCAGTATTTT.

The chain joins TRBV19 to TRBJ1-2; D not certain. V was clipped by 5 bases and J by 4 bases, with 8 bases between them. Germline V CDR1 and CDR2: LNHDA, SQIVND (reference sequence). The CDR3 totals 12 residues. This CDR3 reads CASSPHSYGYTF. In nucleotides, the CDR3 is TGTGCCAGTAGTCCTCACAGCTATGGCTACACCTTC. The full variable domain, completed using reference TRBV19 and TRBJ1-2, is DGGITQSPKYLFRKEGQNVTLSCEQNLNHDAMYWYRQDPGQGLRLIYYSQIVNDFQKGDIAEGYSVSREKKESFPLTVTSAQKNPTAFYLCASSPHSYGYTFGSGTRLTVV.